Shown below are 7 T cell receptor beta chains from a single sample sequenced in a study of PD-1 blockade in mismatch repair-deficient tumors. Repertoires were generated with immunoSEQ multiplex PCR, while TCRdb's copy carries only in-frame clones and drops some. The sample has fewer than 45,000 clones, around 83% seen once. The source was peripheral blood, collected 76 weeks after starting pembrolizumab. These receptors were obtained from an adult with mismatch repair-deficient cancer.

V and J are TRBV7-3 and TRBJ2-1; tentative D call: TRBD1 (5 bases). This CDR3 contains 13 residues. V shed 2 bases and J shed 10 bases, with 12 bases lying between them. CDR1 is SGHTA, CDR2 FQGTGA, per germline. DNA of the CDR3: TGTGCCAGCAGCTTAGGGGCGAGAGGCGAGCAGTTCTTC. Protein sequence: CASSLGARGEQFF.

This clone has a handful of counts. CDR3 bases: TGTGCCAGCAGAGGGCTCGACACCGGGGAGCTGTTTTTT. As protein: CASRGLDTGELFF. The chain joins TRBV2 to TRBJ2-2; D is unresolved. With 6 bases removed from V and 3 bases from J, the gap between germline ends came to 8 bases. This CDR3 is built from 13 residues. Germline V lookup: CDR1 SNHLY, CDR2 FYNNEI.

V usage is TRBV14 and J usage is TRBJ2-7, with D uncertain. CDR1 is SGHDN and CDR2 is FVKESK in the germline V gene. Trimming took off 5 bases at V and 7 bases at J, with 18 bases between the two ends. CDR3 length: 14 amino acids. The chain's CDR3 is CASSTYGSLREQYF. For the CDR3, the DNA is TGTGCCAGCAGCACTTATGGCTCACTACGGGAGCAGTACTTC.

This clone appeared a single time. The genes are TRBV14 and TRBJ2-2; D is unclear. The V and J ends lost 2 bases and 8 bases respectively, with 9 bases between them. The CDR3 covers 13 residues. The germline CDR1 and CDR2 sequences are SGHDN and FVKESK. CDR3 in DNA: TGTGCCAGCAGCCAATCACTGAGGGGGGAGCTGTTTTTT. Encoded protein: CASSQSLRGELFF.

The genes are TRBV4-2 and TRBJ1-1, with TRBD1 identical over 10 bases. With V trimmed by 0 bases and J by 10 bases, 8 bases remained unmatched. Germline values: CDR1 LGHNA, CDR2 YNFKEQ. The CDR3 runs to 15 residues. The CDR3 loop is CASSQDGGQGDGAFF. In DNA, the CDR3 is TGTGCCAGCAGCCAAGATGGTGGACAGGGGGACGGAGCTTTCTTT.

The V and J genes are TRBV30 and TRBJ2-7, with a weak D call TRBD1 (5 bases). The germline CDR1 and CDR2 sequences are GTSNPN and SVGIG (reference sequence). CDR3 size: 12 residues. The V end was cut by 5 bases, the J end by 3 bases, with 11 bases between. In nucleotides, the CDR3 is TGTGCCTGGCAAAGGGGCAACTACGAGCAGTACTTC. This encodes CAWQRGNYEQYF.

The genes are TRBV2 and TRBJ1-5; D uncertain. Germline V gene lookup returns CDR1 SNHLY and CDR2 FYNNEI. Deletions cut 1 base from V and 4 bases from J, with 11 bases between. This CDR3 is 15 amino acids long. The CDR3 DNA reads TGTGCCAGCAGTGAAGGGGGATCGAGGAATCAGCCCCAGCATTTT. Residues: CASSEGGSRNQPQHF.